One and the same sample provided the 24 T cell receptor beta chains below, sequenced in a study of cytomegalovirus exposure and HLA in healthy donors. The PCR ran on 60 Vbeta and 13 Jbeta primers. Data came from immunoSEQ multiplex PCR; TCRdb stores just in-frame clones and leaves some out. The data hold some 100,000 clones, with around 70% observed a single time. Sequencing was carried out using PBMCs. The receptors here all came from a woman in her seventies in good health and CMV-seropositive.

The V and J genes are TRBV19 and TRBJ1-1; 9 bases are shared with TRBD1. CDR1 is LNHDA, CDR2 SQIVND, per germline (reference sequence). The CDR3 loop spans 15 amino acids. V gave up 7 bases and J gave up 0 bases; unmatched junction bases: 6. The CDR3 bases are TGTGCCAGTACTCTCGGGACAGGGATGAACACTGAAGCTTTCTTT. Amino acids: CASTLGTGMNTEAFF.

The chain uses TRBV18 and TRBJ2-1; the D gene is possibly TRBD2 (6 bases). The CDR3 is 16 residues long. Trimming stripped 2 bases from V and 1 base from J, with 12 bases between. Germline CDR1 is KGHSH and CDR2 is LQKENI. The CDR3 is CASSPTGTSSYNEQFF. Written as DNA, the CDR3 is TGTGCCAGCTCACCAACCGGGACTTCGTCCTACAATGAGCAGTTCTTC.

This chain joins TRBV6-5 and TRBJ2-7, with a tentative D call TRBD2 (6 bases). Between the trimmed V and J ends, which lost 2 bases and 6 bases, there was a span of 17 bases. The CDR3 loop spans 15 amino acids. Germline CDR1 is MNHEY and CDR2 is SVGAGI. The CDR3 DNA reads TGTGCCAGCAGTTACGCGGCCGGGATCGGGAGCGAGCAGTACTTC. Translation gives CASSYAAGIGSEQYF.

The chain employs TRBV18 and TRBJ1-1, with D uncertain. The CDR3 is made up of 15 amino acids. Between the trimmed V and J ends, which lost 2 bases and 1 base, there was a span of 11 bases. Per germline, CDR1 KGHSH and CDR2 LQKENI. The CDR3, as DNA: TGTGCCAGCTCACCAACGCTAGCCGAGAACACTGAAGCTTTCTTT. As protein: CASSPTLAENTEAFF.

The rearrangement joins TRBV7-8 to TRBJ1-5; 9 bases map to TRBD1. The ends lost 7 bases at V and 6 bases at J; junction bases unmatched: 7. This CDR3 is 14 amino acids long. Germline CDR1 SGHVS, CDR2 FQNEAQ. CDR3 residues: CASTRGQGIQPQHF. CDR3 nucleotide sequence: TGTGCCAGCACCCGGGGACAGGGAATTCAGCCCCAGCATTTT.

The gene calls are TRBV11-2 and TRBJ2-2; TRBD1 matches at 10 bases. CDR3 size: 15 residues. Germline V CDR1 and CDR2: SGHAT, FQNNGV. The V gene end was trimmed by 5 bases and the J gene end by 5 bases; junction bases not matched to a gene: 5. CDR3 coding DNA: TGTGCCAGCAGCATTCGACAGGGGGCAACCGGGGAGCTGTTTTTT. Amino acids: CASSIRQGATGELFF.

The genes are TRBV30 and TRBJ1-4; no firm D call. CDR1 and CDR2 (germline): GTSNPN, SVGIG (reference sequence). The V gene lost 0 bases and the J gene lost 7 bases, with 6 bases spanning the gap. The CDR3 spans 12 residues. The CDR3 DNA reads TGTGCCTGGAGTGTGGGCCCTGAAAAACTGTTTTTT. Its translation: CAWSVGPEKLFF.

The chain joins TRBV6-5 to TRBJ1-2, with a tentative D call TRBD1 (6 bases). The CDR3 extends over 14 amino acids. V gave up 5 bases and J gave up 7 bases, with 17 bases separating them. Germline V gene data show CDR1 as MNHEY and CDR2 as SVGAGI. Here the CDR3 DNA reads TGTGCCAGCAGTCCAGACACAGGGAGGGGTGGCTACACCTTC. Its protein is CASSPDTGRGGYTF.

The V and J genes are TRBV18 and TRBJ2-5; D perhaps matches TRBD1 (6 bases). Trimming left V 2 bases short and J 5 bases short, with 18 bases between. The CDR3 is 16 residues long. Germline lookup yields CDR1 KGHSH and CDR2 LQKENI. DNA for the CDR3: TGTGCCAGCTCACCATTCATGACAGGTGCTTGGGAGACCCAGTACTTC. Translated: CASSPFMTGAWETQYF.

V usage is TRBV5-1 and J usage is TRBJ2-7; 10 nucleotides agree with TRBD1. Germline lookup yields CDR1 SGHRS and CDR2 YFSETQ. After removal of 7 bases from V and 6 bases from J, the junction contained 13 bases not matched to a gene. The CDR3 runs to 15 residues. The CDR3 loop is CASRETGGFVGEQYF. CDR3 nucleotides: TGCGCCAGCCGAGAGACAGGGGGCTTCGTTGGCGAGCAGTACTTC.

This clone showed up just once. The chain combines TRBV5-6 with TRBJ2-7; D is possibly TRBD1 (5 bases). This CDR3 spans 15 amino acids. The germline CDR1 and CDR2 sequences are SGHDT and YYEEEE. V was trimmed by 4 bases and J by 2 bases, leaving 16 bases between them. The CDR3 sequence is CASSVGPSGAYEQYF. CDR3 DNA sequence: TGTGCCAGCAGCGTGGGGCCGAGTGGAGCCTACGAGCAGTACTTC.

As DNA, the CDR3 is TGTGCCAGCAGTAAAGATGGAGCGAGCGCTGAAGCTTTCTTT. This translates into CASSKDGASAEAFF. The V gene is TRBV6-5, the J gene TRBJ1-1; D gene unclear. This CDR3 spans 14 amino acids. V was cut by 5 bases and J by 6 bases, with 16 bases left in between. Germline assignment: CDR1 MNHEY and CDR2 SVGAGI.

CDR3 sequence reads: CASSVDASGGLETQYF. In DNA form, the CDR3 reads TGTGCCAGCAGCGTAGATGCTAGCGGGGGGCTAGAGACCCAGTACTTC. V usage is TRBV9 and J usage is TRBJ2-5, with 11 bases lining up with TRBD2. Germline CDR1 SGDLS, CDR2 YYNGEE. The CDR3 runs 16 residues. V trimming: 0 bases; J trimming: 4 bases; junction bases outside the gene matches: 5.

The chain uses TRBV7-2 and TRBJ1-2; no definite D call. Germline lookup yields CDR1 SGHTA and CDR2 FQGNSA. Trimming stripped 5 bases from V and 0 bases from J, with 19 bases between. CDR3 length: 17 residues. The CDR3 nucleotides are TGTGCCAGCAGCCCTCTGTCGGGTCAACCAACTAACTATGGCTACACCTTC. Amino acids: CASSPLSGQPTNYGYTF. Looking up the rest from reference TRBV7-2 and TRBJ1-2 gives the full variable domain: GAGVSQSPSNKVTEKGKDVELRCDPISGHTALYWYRQSLGQGLEFLIYFQGNSAPDKSGLPSDRFSAERTGGSVSTLTIQRTQQEDSAVYLCASSPLSGQPTNYGYTFGSGTRLTVV.

This rearrangement joins TRBV29-1 to TRBJ2-1; TRBD1 agrees at 7 bases. The CDR3 runs to 15 residues. Germline values: CDR1 SQVTM, CDR2 ANQGSEA. J was trimmed by 5 bases and V by 4 bases; bases with no gene match: 11. The CDR3, as DNA: TGCAGCGTTGTGAGGGGGCTAACATACAACAATGAGCAGTTCTTC. Amino acid sequence: CSVVRGLTYNNEQFF.

The chain employs TRBV27 and TRBJ2-5; the match to TRBD2 covers 12 bases. Germline loops: CDR1 MNHEY, CDR2 SMNVEV (reference sequence). This CDR3 contains 14 residues. V lost 7 bases and J lost 5; bases outside the gene matches: 5. DNA for the CDR3: TGTGCCAGCACTAGCGGGGGGGCAGGTGAGACCCAGTACTTC. This codes for CASTSGGAGETQYF.

This chain connects TRBV7-9 to TRBJ2-7; the D gene is possibly TRBD1 (5 bases). This CDR3 has 13 amino acids. With 3 bases removed from V and 6 bases from J, the gap between germline ends came to 12 bases. Germline loops: CDR1 SEHNR, CDR2 FQNEAQ (reference sequence). CDR3 amino acids: CASSLGQVSEQYF. Here the CDR3 DNA reads TGTGCCAGCAGCTTGGGGCAGGTCAGCGAGCAGTACTTC.

This chain joins TRBV10-3 and TRBJ2-6; 8 nucleotides line up with TRBD1. Per the germline V gene, CDR1 is ENHRY and CDR2 is SYGVKD. The CDR3 has 15 amino acids. V trimming: 6 bases; J trimming: 2 bases; junction bases outside the gene matches: 3. The CDR3 DNA sequence: TGTGCCATCAGATCGACAGGGGCTGGGGCCAACGTCCTGACTTTC. Translation gives CAIRSTGAGANVLTF.

This rearrangement joins TRBV18 to TRBJ1-4; 8 bases are shared with TRBD1. This CDR3 has 14 residues. J gave up 2 bases and V 5 bases, and 1 base lay outside the gene matches. Germline CDR1 reads KGHSH; CDR2 reads LQKENI. DNA for the CDR3: TGTGCCAGCTCAGGACAGGGCACTAATGAAAAACTGTTTTTT. Residues: CASSGQGTNEKLFF.

The V gene is TRBV6-5, the J gene TRBJ2-2; 12 bases are a match to TRBD1. CDR1 is MNHEY, CDR2 SVGAGI, per germline. The V gene end was trimmed by 6 bases and the J gene end by 7 bases; junction bases not matched to a gene: 6. The CDR3 is made up of 15 amino acids. CDR3 bases: TGTGCCAGCAGGGGACAGGGGGCGGGGTACGGGGAGCTGTTTTTT. Its translation is CASRGQGAGYGELFF.

This chain connects TRBV27 to TRBJ1-1, with TRBD1 matching over 7 bases. The CDR3 sequence is 15 residues long. CDR1 and CDR2 (germline): MNHEY, SMNVEV (reference sequence). The J segment lost 3 bases and the V segment lost 6 bases, leaving 10 bases of the junction unmatched. This CDR3 is CASRRQGAEDTEAFF. The CDR3 DNA is TGTGCCAGCAGGAGACAGGGCGCCGAGGACACTGAAGCTTTCTTT.

The CDR3 nucleotides are TGTGCCAGCAGGAAACAGGGTGGCGAGCAGTACTTC. Translation gives CASRKQGGEQYF. The J gene is TRBJ2-7, the V gene TRBV6-1, with a weak D call TRBD1 (6 bases). This CDR3 comprises 12 residues. CDR1 MNHNS and CDR2 SASEGT come from the germline V gene. With 6 bases removed from V and 6 bases from J, the gap between germline ends came to 12 bases.

V gene TRBV23-1 combines with J gene TRBJ2-7; D ambiguous. TRBV23-1 is marked as an open reading frame, function uncertain. The CDR3 spans 13 residues. V was shortened by 0 bases and J by 2 bases, with 5 bases between the two germline ends. CDR3 loop: CASSQSRTYEQYF. The CDR3 nucleotides read TGCGCCAGCAGTCAATCGAGGACCTACGAGCAGTACTTC.

The rearrangement uses TRBV4-1 and TRBJ2-5, with 8 bases fitting TRBD1. The ends lost 4 bases at V and 5 bases at J; junction bases unmatched: 12. This CDR3 spans 16 amino acids. Germline V gene lookup returns CDR1 MGHRA and CDR2 YSYEKL. The CDR3, as DNA: TGCGCCAGCAGCCGTTCCGGGGCAGGGGGCTCGGAGACCCAGTACTTC. The encoded protein is CASSRSGAGGSETQYF.